Described below is a single T cell receptor (beta chain) sequence and its context. The record originates from a study of shared clonotypes between healthy human individuals. On the study more broadly: Aged between 18 and 49, the donors were a couple of women and three men.

The germline V gene encodes CDR1 ENHRY and CDR2 SYGVKD. The CDR3 totals 14 residues. With 11 bases removed from V and 6 bases from J, the gap between germline ends came to 23 bases. Sequenced by immunoSEQ multiplex PCR; TCRdb stores in-frame clones only, minus some. The sample has 1.4 million to 1.5 million clones, around 95% seen once. The chain has TRBV10-3 and TRBJ2-7, with unresolved D. This receptor was obtained from a man aged 30-40 years in good health. Sequencing input: naive CD4+ T cells sorted from blood. Subset indicated: CD45RA+ positively selected. The CDR3 nucleotides are TGTGCCGCCCACGGTCCCGGAGCTTTCGGCGAGCAGTACTTC. Translation: CAAHGPGAFGEQYF.